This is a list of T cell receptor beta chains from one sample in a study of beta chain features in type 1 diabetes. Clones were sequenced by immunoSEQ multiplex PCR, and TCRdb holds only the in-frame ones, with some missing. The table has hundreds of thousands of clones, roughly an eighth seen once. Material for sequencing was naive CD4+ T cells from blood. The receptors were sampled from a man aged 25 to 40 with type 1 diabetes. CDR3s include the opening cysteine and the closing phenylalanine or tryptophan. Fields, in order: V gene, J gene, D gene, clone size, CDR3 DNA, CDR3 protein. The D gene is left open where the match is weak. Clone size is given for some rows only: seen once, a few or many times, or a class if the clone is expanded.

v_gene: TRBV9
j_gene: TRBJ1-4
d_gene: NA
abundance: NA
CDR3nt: TGTGCCAGCAGCCTTCGCGCGGGGGTAAATGAAAAACTGTTTTTT
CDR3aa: CASSLRAGVNEKLFF

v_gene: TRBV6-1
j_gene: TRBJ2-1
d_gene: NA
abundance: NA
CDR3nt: TGTGCCAGCCGATCTTCAGGGTATGAGCAGTTCTTC
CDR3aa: CASRSSGYEQFF

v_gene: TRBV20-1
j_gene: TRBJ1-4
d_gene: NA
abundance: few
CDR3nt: TGCAGTTGTGGGCAGGAAAAACTGTTTTTT
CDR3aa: CSCGQEKLFF

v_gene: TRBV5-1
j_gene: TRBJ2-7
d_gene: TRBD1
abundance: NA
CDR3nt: TGCGCCAGCAGTCCGGACAGGGGGCCTCAGTACTTC
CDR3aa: CASSPDRGPQYF

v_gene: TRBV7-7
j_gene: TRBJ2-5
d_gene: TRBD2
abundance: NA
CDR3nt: TGTGCCAGCACCCAAGGACTAGCGGGAGGGGCCGAGACCCAGTACTTC
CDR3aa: CASTQGLAGGAETQYF

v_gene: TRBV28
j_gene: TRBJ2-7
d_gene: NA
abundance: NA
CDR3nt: TGTGCCAGCAGTTCTCAGCCTAGGATTCACGAGCAGTACTTC
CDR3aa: CASSSQPRIHEQYF

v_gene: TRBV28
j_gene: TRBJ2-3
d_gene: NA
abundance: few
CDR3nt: TGTGCCAGCAGTTGGGCAGCCGGGGTGACGCAGTATTTT
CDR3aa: CASSWAAGVTQYF

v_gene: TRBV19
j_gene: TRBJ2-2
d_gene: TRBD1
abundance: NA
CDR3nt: TGTGCCAGTCGACGGGACCGGACAGGGTTCGCCGGGGAGCTGTTTTTT
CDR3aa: CASRRDRTGFAGELFF

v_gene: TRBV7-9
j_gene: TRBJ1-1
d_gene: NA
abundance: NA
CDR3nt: TGTGCCAGCAGCCCACAGACAGTGAACACTGAAGCTTTCTTT
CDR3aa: CASSPQTVNTEAFF

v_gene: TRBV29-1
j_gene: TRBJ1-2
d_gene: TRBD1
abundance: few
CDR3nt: TGCAGCGTTGTTCGACAGGGGGTGGACTATGGCTACACCTTC
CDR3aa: CSVVRQGVDYGYTF

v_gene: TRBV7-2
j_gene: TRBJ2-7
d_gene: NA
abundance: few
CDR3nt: TGTGCCAGCAGCCAGACTAGTCGCGAGCAGTACTTC
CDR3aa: CASSQTSREQYF

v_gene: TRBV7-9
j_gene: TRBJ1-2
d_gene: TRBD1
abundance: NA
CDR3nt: TGTGCCAGCAGCTTAGATGGGAGTCGACAGGGGGAAGGCTACACCTTC
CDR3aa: CASSLDGSRQGEGYTF

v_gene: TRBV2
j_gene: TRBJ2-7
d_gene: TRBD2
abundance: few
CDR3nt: TGTGCCAGCAGTGAAGAGGGACTAGCGGGAGGGTACGAGCAGTACTTC
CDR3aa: CASSEEGLAGGYEQYF

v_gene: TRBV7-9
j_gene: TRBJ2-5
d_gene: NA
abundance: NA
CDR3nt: TGTGCCAGCAGCTTAGACCTAGGGTACAGGAAAGAGACCCAGTACTTC
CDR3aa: CASSLDLGYRKETQYF

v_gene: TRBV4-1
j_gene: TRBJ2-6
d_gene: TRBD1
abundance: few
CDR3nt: TGCGCCAGCAGCCAAGATCAGGTCAGGGGGTGGTCTGGGGCCAACGTCCTGACTTTC
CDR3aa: CASSQDQVRGWSGANVLTF

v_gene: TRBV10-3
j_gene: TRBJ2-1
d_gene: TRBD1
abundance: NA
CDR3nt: TGTGCCATCAGTGATACAGGGGGTAATGAGCAGTTCTTC
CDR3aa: CAISDTGGNEQFF

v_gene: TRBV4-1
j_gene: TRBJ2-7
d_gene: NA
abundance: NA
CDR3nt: TGCGCCAGCTCCCGGGACTCTACCTACGAGCAGTACTTC
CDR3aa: CASSRDSTYEQYF

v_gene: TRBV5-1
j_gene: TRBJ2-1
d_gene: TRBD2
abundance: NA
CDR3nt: TGCGCCAGCAATCTGGGACTAGCGGACGTCCATGAGCAGTTCTTC
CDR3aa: CASNLGLADVHEQFF

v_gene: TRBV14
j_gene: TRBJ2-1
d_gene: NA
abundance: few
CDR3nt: TGTGCCAGCAGCCAGTTCCGGGAGCAGTTCTTC
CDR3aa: CASSQFREQFF

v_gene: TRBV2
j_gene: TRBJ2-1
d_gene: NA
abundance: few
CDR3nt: TGTGCCGCCAGGGGACCCGGGCCAGTGAATGAGCAGTTCTTC
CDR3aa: CAARGPGPVNEQFF

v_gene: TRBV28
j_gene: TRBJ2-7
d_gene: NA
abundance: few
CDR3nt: TGTGCCAGCAGTTCTACAGGGAGGGGAAAGCACGAGCAGTACTTC
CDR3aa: CASSSTGRGKHEQYF

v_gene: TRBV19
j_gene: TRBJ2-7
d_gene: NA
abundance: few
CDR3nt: TGTGCCAGTAGTATAGTTCACGGGGAGCAGTACTTC
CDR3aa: CASSIVHGEQYF

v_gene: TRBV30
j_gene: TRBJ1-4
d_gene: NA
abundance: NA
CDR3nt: TGTGCCTGGAGTCGAGGAGGGAATGAAAAACTGTTTTTT
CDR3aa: CAWSRGGNEKLFF

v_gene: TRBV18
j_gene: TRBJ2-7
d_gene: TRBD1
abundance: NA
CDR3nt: TGTGCCAGCTCATTAGGGACAGGCGACGAGCAGTACTTC
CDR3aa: CASSLGTGDEQYF

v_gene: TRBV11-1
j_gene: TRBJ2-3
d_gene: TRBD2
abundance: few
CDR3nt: TGTGCCAGCAGCCCCGGGACTAGCGGGACCACAGATACGCAGTATTTT
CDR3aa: CASSPGTSGTTDTQYF

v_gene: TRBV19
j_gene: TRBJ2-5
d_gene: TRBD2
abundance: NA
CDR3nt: TGTGCCAGTTCGACTAGCGGGAGGTCGGGGTTTAGAGAGACCCAGTACTTC
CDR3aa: CASSTSGRSGFRETQYF

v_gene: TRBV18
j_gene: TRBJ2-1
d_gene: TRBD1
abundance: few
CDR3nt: TGTGCCAGCTCACTTGGGACAGGGTACAATGAGCAGTTCTTC
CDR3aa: CASSLGTGYNEQFF

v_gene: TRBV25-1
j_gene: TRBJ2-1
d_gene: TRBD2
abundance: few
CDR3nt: TGTGCCAGCACGGGACTAGCGGGAGGCTCCTACAATGAGCAGTTCTTC
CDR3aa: CASTGLAGGSYNEQFF

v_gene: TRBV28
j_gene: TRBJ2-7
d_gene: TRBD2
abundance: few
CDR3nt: TGTGCCAGCAGTCAAGCGGGAGACGAGCAGTACTTC
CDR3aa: CASSQAGDEQYF

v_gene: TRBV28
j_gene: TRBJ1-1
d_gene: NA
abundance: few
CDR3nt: TGTGCCAGCAGGTCTCCTTTGAACACTGAAGCTTTCTTT
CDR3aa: CASRSPLNTEAFF

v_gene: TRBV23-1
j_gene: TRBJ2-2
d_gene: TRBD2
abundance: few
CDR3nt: TGCGCCAGCAAGTCGGGACTAGCGGGGCCAGTGCTGTTTTTT
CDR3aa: CASKSGLAGPVLFF

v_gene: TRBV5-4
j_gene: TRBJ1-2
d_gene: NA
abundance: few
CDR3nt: TGTGCCAGCAGCTTCCCCGGGTCTGGCTACACCTTC
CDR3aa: CASSFPGSGYTF